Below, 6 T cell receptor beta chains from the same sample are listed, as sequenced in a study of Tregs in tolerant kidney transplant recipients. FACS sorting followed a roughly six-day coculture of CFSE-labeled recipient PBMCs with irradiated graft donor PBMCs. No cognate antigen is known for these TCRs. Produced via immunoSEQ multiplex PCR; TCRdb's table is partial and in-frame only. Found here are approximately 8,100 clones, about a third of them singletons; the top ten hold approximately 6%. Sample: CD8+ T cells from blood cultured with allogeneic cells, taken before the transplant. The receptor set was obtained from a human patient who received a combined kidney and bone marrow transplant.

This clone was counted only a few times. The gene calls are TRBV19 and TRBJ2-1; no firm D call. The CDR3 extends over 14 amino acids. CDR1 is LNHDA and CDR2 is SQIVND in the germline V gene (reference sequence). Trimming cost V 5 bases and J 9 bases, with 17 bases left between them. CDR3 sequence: CASSPSGGVFEQFF. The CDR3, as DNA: TGTGCCAGTAGTCCCAGTGGCGGTGTGTTTGAGCAGTTCTTC. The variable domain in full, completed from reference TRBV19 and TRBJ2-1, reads DGGITQSPKYLFRKEGQNVTLSCEQNLNHDAMYWYRQDPGQGLRLIYYSQIVNDFQKGDIAEGYSVSREKKESFPLTVTSAQKNPTAFYLCASSPSGGVFEQFFGPGTRLTVL.

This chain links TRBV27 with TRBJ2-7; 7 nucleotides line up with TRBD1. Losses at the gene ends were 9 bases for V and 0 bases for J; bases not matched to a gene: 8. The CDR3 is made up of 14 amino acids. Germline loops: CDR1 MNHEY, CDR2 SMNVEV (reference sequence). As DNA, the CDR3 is TGTGCCAGTAGAGGACAGGAGAGCTCCTACGAGCAGTACTTC. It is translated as CASRGQESSYEQYF.

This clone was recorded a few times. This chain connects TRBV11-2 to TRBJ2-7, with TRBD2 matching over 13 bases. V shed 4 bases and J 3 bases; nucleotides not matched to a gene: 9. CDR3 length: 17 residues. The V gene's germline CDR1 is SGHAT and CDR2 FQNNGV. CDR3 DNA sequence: TGTGCCAGCAGCTCGACTAGCGGGAGGATTGGGTTCTACGAGCAGTACTTC. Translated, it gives CASSSTSGRIGFYEQYF.

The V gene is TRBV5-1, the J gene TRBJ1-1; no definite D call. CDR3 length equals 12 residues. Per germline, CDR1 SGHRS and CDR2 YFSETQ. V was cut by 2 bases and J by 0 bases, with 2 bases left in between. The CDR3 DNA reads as TGCGCCAGCAGCTTCTTGAACACTGAAGCTTTCTTT. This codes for CASSFLNTEAFF.

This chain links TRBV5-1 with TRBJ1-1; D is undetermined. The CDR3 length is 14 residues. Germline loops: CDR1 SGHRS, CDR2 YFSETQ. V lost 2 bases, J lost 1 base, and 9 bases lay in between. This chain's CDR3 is CASSLYPGNTEAFF. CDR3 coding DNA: TGCGCCAGCAGCTTATATCCGGGGAACACTGAAGCTTTCTTT.

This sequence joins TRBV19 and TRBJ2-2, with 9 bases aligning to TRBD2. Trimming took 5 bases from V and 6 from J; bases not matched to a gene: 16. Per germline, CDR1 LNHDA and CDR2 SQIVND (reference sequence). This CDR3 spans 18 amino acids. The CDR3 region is CASSPITFLAGTPGELFF. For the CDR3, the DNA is TGTGCCAGTAGTCCCATCACCTTTCTAGCGGGAACTCCCGGGGAGCTGTTTTTT. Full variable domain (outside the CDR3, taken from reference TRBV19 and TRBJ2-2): DGGITQSPKYLFRKEGQNVTLSCEQNLNHDAMYWYRQDPGQGLRLIYYSQIVNDFQKGDIAEGYSVSREKKESFPLTVTSAQKNPTAFYLCASSPITFLAGTPGELFFGEGSRLTVL.